The rows below give T cell receptor beta chains drawn from one sample of a study of T-cell reconstitution after alpha-beta-depleted transplantation in children. Via MiXCR, TCRdb re-called the PCR reads, giving one row per CDR3 protein. The sample lists 490,000 or so distinct CDR3 sequences, about 10% occurring once. The sample was PBMCs, taken before TCRalphabeta/CD19-depleted stem cell transplant. Receptors were obtained from a child aged 2 to 15 with inherited bone marrow failure, due to receive a stem cell transplant. The CDR3 runs from the conserved cysteine through the conserved F or W. Each record gives: clone size, V gene, CDR3 protein. Clone size is stated in some rows and not others, as once, few, many or a class when expanded.

>.|TRBV5-1
CASSLGLAGLRMETQYF
>.|TRBV20-1
CSARDVGGANEKLFF
>many|TRBV9
CASSPPLYNEQFF
>.|TRBV19
CASSSGTLYGYTF
>.|TRBV20-1
CSAITTESYEQYF
>.|TRBV12-3/TRBV12-4
CASSEDRQPEAFF
>many|TRBV27
CASSLSAGEGNTEAFF
>.|TRBV20-1
CSAREYASSSYNEQFF
>many|TRBV7-9
CASSLGLTGSRNEQFF
>many|TRBV11-3
CASSTRGGETQYF
>many|TRBV9
CASSAGTGVGNTIYF
>.|TRBV6-5
CASSYSPANEQFF
>few|TRBV27
CASSPTGHLNQPQHF
>many|TRBV7-9
CASSLGGAGEQYF
>few|TRBV20-1
CSAPSTGYEQYF
>few|TRBV20-1
CSAPDRGNTEAFF
>many|TRBV25-1
CASSELRAGGTVEQYF
>many|TRBV7-9
CASSLSGLAGNYNEQFF
>few|TRBV5-6
CASSLLDRENTDTQYF
>many|TRBV29-1
CSVEQGSTEQYF
>many|TRBV5-1
CASSAGQVDTQYF
>.|TRBV5-1
CASSFEGVVETQYF
>.|TRBV5-1
CASSQGTGISYEQYF
>few|TRBV29-1
CSVIDTGELFF
>.|TRBV28
CASRAGVRTGELFF
>many|TRBV5-1
CASSLAGGELFF
>many|TRBV3-1
CASSQRQTDTQYF
>.|TRBV28
CASSLWSRDLYEQYF
>many|TRBV13
CASRSPLRGEQYF
>few|TRBV4-3
CASSQDPGSNTQYF
>many|TRBV14
CASSLRDSRFLNEKLFF
>.|TRBV7-9
CASSFTLGTLSYEQYF
>many|TRBV29-1
CSVRLGVADTQYF
>many|TRBV7-9
CASSSRRKNTEAFF
>few|TRBV18
CASSPLPIVYEQYF
>.|TRBV4-3
CASSRAAGFSTDTQYF
>.|TRBV19
CASSIGARSYRDEQFF
>few|TRBV30
CAWSVHRYDNEQFF
>.|TRBV20-1
CSASRRTYGCTF
>.|TRBV6-2/TRBV6-3
CASSYSLGRTYGYTF
>many|TRBV5-1
CASSFLAGGPNEQFF
>many|TRBV4-3
CASSQGTTVSYNEQFF
>many|TRBV6-2/TRBV6-3
CASSRLAEHQETQYF
>.|TRBV20-1
CCVKRGASGATGNEQFF
>.|TRBV15
CATRGYPNTGELFF
>few|TRBV4-3
CASSQDSRRYEQYF
>many|TRBV5-6
CASSATGTSSHRNQPQHF
>many|TRBV19
CSSSPDGLNTEAFF
>.|TRBV12-3/TRBV12-4
CASSPLMDYGYTF
>many|TRBV10-2
CASSEGRVVVGYTF
>many|TRBV7-6
CASSLEGEGTYEQFF
>many|TRBV12-3/TRBV12-4
CASSLRRLTDTQYF
>many|TRBV7-6
CASSLGGLDEQYF
>.|TRBV9
CASSGRVGNIIETQYF
>many|TRBV15
CATSRDGRAGTEAFF
>many|TRBV6-5
CASSLLDREGEHPQETQYF